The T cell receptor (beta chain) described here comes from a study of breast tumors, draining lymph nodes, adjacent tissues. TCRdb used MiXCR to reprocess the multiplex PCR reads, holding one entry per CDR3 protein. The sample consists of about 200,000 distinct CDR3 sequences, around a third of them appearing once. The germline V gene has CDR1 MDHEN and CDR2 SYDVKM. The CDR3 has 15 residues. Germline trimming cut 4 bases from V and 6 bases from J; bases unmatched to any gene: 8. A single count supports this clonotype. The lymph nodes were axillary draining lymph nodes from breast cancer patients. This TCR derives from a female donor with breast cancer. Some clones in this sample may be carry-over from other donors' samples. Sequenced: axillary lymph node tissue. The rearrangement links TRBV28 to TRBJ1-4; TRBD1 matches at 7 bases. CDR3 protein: CASSSRGTGDEKLFF. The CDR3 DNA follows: TGTGCCAGCAGTTCCAGGGGTACAGGGGATGAAAAACTGTTTTTT.